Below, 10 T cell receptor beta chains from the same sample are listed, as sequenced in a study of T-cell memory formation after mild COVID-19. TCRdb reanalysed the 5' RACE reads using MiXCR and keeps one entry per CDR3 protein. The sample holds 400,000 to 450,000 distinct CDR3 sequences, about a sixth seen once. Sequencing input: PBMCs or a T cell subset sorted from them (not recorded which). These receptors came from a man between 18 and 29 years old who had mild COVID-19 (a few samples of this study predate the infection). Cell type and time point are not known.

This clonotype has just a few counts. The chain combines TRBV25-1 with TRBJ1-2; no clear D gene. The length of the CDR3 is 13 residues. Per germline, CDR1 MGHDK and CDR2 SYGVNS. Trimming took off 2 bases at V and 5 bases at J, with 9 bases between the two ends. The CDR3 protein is CASSETVPYGYTF. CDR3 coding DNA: TGTGCCAGCAGTGAAACAGTGCCTTATGGCTACACCTTC.

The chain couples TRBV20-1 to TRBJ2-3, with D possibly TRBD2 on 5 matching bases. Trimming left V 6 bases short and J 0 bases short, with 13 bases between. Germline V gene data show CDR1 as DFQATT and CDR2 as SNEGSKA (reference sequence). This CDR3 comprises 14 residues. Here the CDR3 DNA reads TGCAGTGCCACGGACTCCCTTAGCACAGATACGCAGTATTTT. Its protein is CSATDSLSTDTQYF.

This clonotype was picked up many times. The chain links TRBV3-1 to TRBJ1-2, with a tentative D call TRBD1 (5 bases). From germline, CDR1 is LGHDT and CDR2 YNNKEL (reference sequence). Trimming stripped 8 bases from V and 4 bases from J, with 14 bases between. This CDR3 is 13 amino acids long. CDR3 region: CASRGVAGYGYTF. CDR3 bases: TGTGCCAGCCGGGGGGTGGCGGGCTATGGCTACACCTTC.

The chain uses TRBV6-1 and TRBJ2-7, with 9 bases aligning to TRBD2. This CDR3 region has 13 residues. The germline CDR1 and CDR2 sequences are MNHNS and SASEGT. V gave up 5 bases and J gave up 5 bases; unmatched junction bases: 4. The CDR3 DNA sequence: TGTGCCAGCAGTCTAGCGGGGCTGAACGAGCAGTACTTC. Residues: CASSLAGLNEQYF.

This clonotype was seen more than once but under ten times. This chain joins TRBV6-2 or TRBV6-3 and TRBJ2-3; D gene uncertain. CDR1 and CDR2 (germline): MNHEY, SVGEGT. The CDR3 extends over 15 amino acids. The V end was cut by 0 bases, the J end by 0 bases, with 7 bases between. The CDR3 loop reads CASSYSVFSTDTQYF. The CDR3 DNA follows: TGTGCCAGCAGTTACTCGGTGTTCAGCACAGATACGCAGTATTTT.

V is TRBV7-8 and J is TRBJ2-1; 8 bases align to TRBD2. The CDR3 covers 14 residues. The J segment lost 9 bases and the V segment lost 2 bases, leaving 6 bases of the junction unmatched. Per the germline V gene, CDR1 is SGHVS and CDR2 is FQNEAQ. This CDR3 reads CASSLSGTRLEQFF. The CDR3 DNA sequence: TGTGCCAGCAGCTTATCCGGGACTAGACTTGAGCAGTTCTTC.

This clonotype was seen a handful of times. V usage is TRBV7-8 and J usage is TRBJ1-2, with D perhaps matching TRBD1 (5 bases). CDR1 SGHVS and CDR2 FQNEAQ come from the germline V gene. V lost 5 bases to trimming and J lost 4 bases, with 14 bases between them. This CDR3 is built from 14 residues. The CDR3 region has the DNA TGTGCCAGCAGCGGAGGGGCCGGGGGCTATGGCTACACCTTC. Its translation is CASSGGAGGYGYTF. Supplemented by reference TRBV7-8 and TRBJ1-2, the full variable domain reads GAGVSQSPRYKVAKRGQDVALRCDPISGHVSLFWYQQALGQGPEFLTYFQNEAQLDKSGLPSDRFFAERPEGSVSTLKIQRTQQEDSAVYLCASSGGAGGYGYTFGSGTRLTVV.

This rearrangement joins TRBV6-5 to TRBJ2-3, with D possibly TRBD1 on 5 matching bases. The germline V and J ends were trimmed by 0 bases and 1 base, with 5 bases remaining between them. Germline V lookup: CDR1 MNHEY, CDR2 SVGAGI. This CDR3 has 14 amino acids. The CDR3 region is CASSYSQGTDTQYF. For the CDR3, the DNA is TGTGCCAGCAGTTACTCACAGGGCACAGATACGCAGTATTTT.

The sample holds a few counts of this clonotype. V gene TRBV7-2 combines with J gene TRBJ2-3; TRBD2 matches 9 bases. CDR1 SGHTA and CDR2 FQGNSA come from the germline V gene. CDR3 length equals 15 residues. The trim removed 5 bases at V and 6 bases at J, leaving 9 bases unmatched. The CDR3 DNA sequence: TGTGCCAGCAGCATGCCGGGACTAGCAACCGATACGCAGTATTTT. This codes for CASSMPGLATDTQYF.

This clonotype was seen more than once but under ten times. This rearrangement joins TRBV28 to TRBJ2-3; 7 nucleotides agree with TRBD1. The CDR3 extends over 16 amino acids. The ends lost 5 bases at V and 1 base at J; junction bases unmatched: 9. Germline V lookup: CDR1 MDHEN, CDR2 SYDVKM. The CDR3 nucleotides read TGTGCCAGCAGTACACTGACAGGGCCCGGCACAGATACGCAGTATTTT. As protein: CASSTLTGPGTDTQYF.